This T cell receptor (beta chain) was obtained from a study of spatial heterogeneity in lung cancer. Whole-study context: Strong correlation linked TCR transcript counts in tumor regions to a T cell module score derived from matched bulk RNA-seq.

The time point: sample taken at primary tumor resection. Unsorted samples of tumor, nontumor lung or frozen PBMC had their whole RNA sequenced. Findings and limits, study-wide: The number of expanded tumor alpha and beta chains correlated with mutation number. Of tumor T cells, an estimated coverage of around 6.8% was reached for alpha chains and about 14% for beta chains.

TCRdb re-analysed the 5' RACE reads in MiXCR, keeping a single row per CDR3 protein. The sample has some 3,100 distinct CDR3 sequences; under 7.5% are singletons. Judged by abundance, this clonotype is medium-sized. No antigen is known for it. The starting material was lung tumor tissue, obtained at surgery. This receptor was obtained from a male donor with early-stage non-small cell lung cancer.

CDR3 sequence: CSVEGGGAAGGLEQFF. Here the CDR3 DNA reads TGCAGCGTTGAAGGTGGGGGGGCAGCGGGAGGGCTTGAGCAGTTCTTC. This chain links TRBV29-1 with TRBJ2-1, with 10 bases matching TRBD2. V shed 1 base, J shed 9 bases, and the junction held 12 bases outside the gene matches. The CDR3 has 16 amino acids. Germline V gives CDR1 SQVTM, CDR2 ANQGSEA.